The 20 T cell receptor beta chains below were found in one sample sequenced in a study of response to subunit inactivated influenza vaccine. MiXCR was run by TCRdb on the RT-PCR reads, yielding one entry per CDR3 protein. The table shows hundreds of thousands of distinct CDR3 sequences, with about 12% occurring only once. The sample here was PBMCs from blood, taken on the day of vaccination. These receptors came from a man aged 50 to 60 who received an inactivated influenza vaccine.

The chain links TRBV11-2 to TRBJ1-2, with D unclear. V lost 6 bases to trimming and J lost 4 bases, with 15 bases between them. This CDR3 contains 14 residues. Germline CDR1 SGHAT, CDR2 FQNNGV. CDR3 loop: CASRKQEVGYGYTF. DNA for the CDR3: TGTGCCAGCAGGAAACAAGAGGTGGGCTATGGCTACACCTTC.

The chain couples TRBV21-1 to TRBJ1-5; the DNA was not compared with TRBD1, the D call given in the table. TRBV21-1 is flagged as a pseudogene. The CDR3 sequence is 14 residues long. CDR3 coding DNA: TGTGCCAGCAGATGGACACGTTGGAATCAGCCCCAGCATTTT. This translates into CASRWTRWNQPQHF.

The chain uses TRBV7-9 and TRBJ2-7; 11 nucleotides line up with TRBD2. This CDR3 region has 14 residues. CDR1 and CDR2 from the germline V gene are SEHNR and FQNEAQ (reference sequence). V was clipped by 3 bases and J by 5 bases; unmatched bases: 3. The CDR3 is CASSFSGRAHEQYF. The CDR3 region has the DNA TGTGCCAGCAGCTTTAGCGGGAGGGCCCACGAGCAGTACTTC.

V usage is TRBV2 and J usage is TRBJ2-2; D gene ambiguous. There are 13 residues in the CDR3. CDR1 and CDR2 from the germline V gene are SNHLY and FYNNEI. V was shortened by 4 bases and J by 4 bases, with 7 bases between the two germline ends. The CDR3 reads CASSGAGTGELFF. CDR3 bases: TGTGCCAGCAGTGGGGCAGGCACCGGGGAGCTGTTTTTT.

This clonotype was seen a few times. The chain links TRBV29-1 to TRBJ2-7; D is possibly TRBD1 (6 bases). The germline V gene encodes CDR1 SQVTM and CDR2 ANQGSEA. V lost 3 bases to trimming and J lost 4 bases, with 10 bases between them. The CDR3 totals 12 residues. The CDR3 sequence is CSVDGGGYEQYF. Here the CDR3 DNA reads TGCAGCGTTGATGGGGGCGGGTACGAGCAGTACTTC.

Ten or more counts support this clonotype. This CDR3 is CASTISGFQETQYF. In DNA form, the CDR3 reads TGCGCCAGCACGATTAGCGGTTTCCAAGAGACCCAGTACTTC. The chain is built from TRBV5-1 and TRBJ2-5; D is possibly TRBD2 (6 bases). CDR3 length: 14 amino acids. The V end was cut by 6 bases, the J end by 1 base, with 13 bases between. The germline V gene encodes CDR1 SGHRS and CDR2 YFSETQ.

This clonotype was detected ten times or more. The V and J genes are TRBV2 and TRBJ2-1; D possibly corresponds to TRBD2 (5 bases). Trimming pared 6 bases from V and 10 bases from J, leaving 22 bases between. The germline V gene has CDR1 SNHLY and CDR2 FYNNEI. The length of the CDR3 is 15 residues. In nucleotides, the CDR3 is TGTGCCAGCAGCATAAATATCCTAGCTTTCTCAGAGCAGTTCTTC. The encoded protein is CASSINILAFSEQFF.

CDR3 nucleotide sequence: TGTGCCAGCAGTTTTGGGGGGGGCTCTGGAAACACCATATATTTT. Its translation is CASSFGGGSGNTIYF. V gene TRBV28 combines with J gene TRBJ1-3, with a possible D match to TRBD1 (5 bases). V was pared by 3 bases and J by 0 bases, with 9 bases between. Germline values: CDR1 MDHEN, CDR2 SYDVKM. The CDR3 is 15 amino acids. The full variable domain, in which reference TRBV28 and TRBJ1-3 provide the parts outside the CDR3, is DVKVTQSSRYLVKRTGEKVFLECVQDMDHENMFWYRQDPGLGLRLIYFSYDVKMKEKGDIPEGYSVSREKKERFSLILESASTNQTSMYLCASSFGGGSGNTIYFGEGSWLTVV.

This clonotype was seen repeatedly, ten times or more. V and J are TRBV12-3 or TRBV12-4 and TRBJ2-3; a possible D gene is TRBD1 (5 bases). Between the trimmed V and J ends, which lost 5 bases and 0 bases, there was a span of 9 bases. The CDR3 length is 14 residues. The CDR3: CASSLGHSTDTQYF. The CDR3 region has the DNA TGTGCCAGCAGTCTAGGACATAGCACAGATACGCAGTATTTT.

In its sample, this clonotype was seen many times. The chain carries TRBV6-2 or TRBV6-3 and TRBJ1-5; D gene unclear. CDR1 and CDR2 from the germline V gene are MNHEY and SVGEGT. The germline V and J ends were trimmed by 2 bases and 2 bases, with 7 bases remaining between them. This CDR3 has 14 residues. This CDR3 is CASSYEPRNQPQHF. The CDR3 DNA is TGTGCCAGCAGTTACGAACCACGCAATCAGCCCCAGCATTTT.

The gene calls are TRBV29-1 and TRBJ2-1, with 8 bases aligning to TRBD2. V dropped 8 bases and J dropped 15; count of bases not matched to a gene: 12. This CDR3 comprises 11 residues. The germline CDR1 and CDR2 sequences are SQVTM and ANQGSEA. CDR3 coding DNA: TGCAGCACCCGAGCGGGAGAAGTCCCGTTCTTC. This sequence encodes CSTRAGEVPFF.

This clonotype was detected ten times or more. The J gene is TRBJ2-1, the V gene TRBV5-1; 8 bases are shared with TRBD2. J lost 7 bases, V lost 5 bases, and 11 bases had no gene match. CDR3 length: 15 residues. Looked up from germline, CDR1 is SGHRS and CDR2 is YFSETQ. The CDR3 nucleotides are TGCGCCAGCAGTCTTTCGGGGGGGCCAAGGAATGAGCAGTTCTTC. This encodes CASSLSGGPRNEQFF.

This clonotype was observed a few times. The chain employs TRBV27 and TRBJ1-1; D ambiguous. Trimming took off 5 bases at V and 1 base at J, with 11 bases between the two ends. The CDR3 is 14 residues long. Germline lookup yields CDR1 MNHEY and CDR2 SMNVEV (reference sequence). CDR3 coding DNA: TGTGCCAGCAGTGCCCGGGAGCAGAACACTGAAGCTTTCTTT. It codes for CASSAREQNTEAFF.

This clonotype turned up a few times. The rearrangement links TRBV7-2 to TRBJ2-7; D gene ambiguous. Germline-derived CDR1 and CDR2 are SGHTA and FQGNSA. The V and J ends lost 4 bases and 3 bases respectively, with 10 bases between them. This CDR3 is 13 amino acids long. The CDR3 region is CASSYQTGYEQYF. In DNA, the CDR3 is TGTGCCAGCAGCTATCAAACCGGCTACGAGCAGTACTTC.

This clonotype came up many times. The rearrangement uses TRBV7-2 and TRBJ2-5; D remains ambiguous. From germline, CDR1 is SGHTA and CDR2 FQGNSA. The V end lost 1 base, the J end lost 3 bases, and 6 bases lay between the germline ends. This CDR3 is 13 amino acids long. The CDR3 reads CASSLGPEETQYF. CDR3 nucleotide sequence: TGTGCCAGCAGCTTAGGGCCAGAAGAGACCCAGTACTTC.

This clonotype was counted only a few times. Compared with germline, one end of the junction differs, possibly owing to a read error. The CDR3 bases are TGTGCCAGCAGTTCCACAATTAGACAGTCTCTCTTC. Protein sequence: CASSSTIRQSLF. The rearrangement uses TRBV12-3 or TRBV12-4 and TRBJ1-2; D possibly corresponds to TRBD1 (5 bases). The CDR3 covers 12 residues.

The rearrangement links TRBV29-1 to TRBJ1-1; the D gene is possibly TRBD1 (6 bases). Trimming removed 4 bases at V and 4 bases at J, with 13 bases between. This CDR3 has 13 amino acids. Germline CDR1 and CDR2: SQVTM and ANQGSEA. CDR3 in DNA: TGCAGCGTTGTGCCGGGGGCGGGCACTGAAGCTTTCTTT. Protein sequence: CSVVPGAGTEAFF.

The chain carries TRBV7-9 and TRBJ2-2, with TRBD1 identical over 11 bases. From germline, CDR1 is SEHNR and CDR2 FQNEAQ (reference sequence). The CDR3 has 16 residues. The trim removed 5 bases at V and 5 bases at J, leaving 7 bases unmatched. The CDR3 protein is CASSQRTGGVTGELFF. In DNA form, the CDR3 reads TGTGCCAGCAGCCAGAGGACAGGGGGCGTAACCGGGGAGCTGTTTTTT.

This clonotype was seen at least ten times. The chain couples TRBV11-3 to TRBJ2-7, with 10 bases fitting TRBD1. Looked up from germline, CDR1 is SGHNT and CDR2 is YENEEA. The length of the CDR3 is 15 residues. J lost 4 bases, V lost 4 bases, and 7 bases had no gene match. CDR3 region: CASSSGTGDFYEQYF. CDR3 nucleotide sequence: TGTGCCAGCAGCTCCGGGACAGGGGATTTTTACGAGCAGTACTTC.

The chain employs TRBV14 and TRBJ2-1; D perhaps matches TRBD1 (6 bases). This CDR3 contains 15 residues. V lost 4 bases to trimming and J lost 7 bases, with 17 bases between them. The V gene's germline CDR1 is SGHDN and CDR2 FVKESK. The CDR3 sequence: CASSRRDILFNEQFF. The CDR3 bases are TGTGCCAGCAGCCGCCGGGACATCCTTTTTAATGAGCAGTTCTTC. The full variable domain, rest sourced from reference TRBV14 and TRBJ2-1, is EAGVTQFPSHSVIEKGQTVTLRCDPISGHDNLYWYRRVMGKEIKFLLHFVKESKQDESGMPNNRFLAERTGGTYSTLKVQPAELEDSGVYFCASSRRDILFNEQFFGPGTRLTVL.